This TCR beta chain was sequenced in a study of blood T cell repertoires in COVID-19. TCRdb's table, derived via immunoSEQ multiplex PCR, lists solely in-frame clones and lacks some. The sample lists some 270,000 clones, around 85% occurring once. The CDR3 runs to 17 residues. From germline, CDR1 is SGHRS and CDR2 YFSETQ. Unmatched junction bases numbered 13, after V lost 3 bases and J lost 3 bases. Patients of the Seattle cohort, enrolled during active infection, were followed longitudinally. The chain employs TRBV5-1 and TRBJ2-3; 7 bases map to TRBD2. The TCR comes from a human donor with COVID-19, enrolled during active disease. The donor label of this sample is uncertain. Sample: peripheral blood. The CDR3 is CASSSPVGREITDTQYF. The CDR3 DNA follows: TGCGCCAGCAGCTCCCCGGTGGGGCGGGAGATTACAGATACGCAGTATTTT.